This T cell receptor (beta chain) was found in a study of CD4+ T cells in melanoma (dated by TCRdb to 2022 to 2024). For the study in its entirety: The study investigated neoantigen-specific CD4+ T cells in human melanoma.

The donors were people with melanoma. The library was generated by the immunoSEQ multiplex PCR assay. Entries here come from immuneACCESS through TCRdb and include only in-frame sequences with V and J called. Some clones fail to appear in such tables; in the studies checked, an unresolved V gene covers under half of the shortfall, and the cause of the remainder is unknown. The sample table contains 9,900 or so clones; only one count was recorded for around 79% of them. Clones ranked in the top ten supply around 21% of the sample. Its CDR3 holds 14 amino acids, cysteine through phenylalanine. Only CDR3 DNA remains: 42 bases, in frame from the first base. Between the V and J ends, shortened by 3 bases and 2 bases respectively, the junction contains 10 bases. Looking up the germline V gene yields CDR1 MGHDK and CDR2 SYGVNS. Overall study results and their limits: The report described a correlation between neoantigen-specific CD4+ T cells and the function of CD8+ T cells, macrophages and B cells. Diverse differentiation states were reported to be shown by neoantigen-specific CD4+ T cells in melanoma.

Regarding this clone: Its antigen specificity is not known. It has no much larger one-base neighbor in the sample; base qualities were not kept.

The chain links TRBV25-1 with TRBJ1-1; the D gene is perhaps TRBD1, from 5 matching bases. The TCR originated in a human donor with melanoma. Sample: cells from a culture (not recorded whether cultured in vitro). CDR3 reads: CASSERGINTEAFF. The DNA sequence follows: TGTGCCAGCAGTGAGCGGGGGATCAACACTGAAGCTTTCTTT.